These 24 T cell receptor beta chains came from one sample sequenced in a study of CD8 T cells in Susac syndrome. RNA totalling about 0.45 to 1 ug underwent reverse transcription with random hexamers. TCRdb reprocessed the immunoSEQ multiplex PCR reads via MiXCR and lists one record per CDR3 protein. The repertoire holds roughly 150,000 distinct CDR3 sequences, with 85% to 95% as singletons. Sequences were obtained from CD4+ T cells from PBMCs. These receptors came from a human donor with Susac syndrome.

The V gene is TRBV25-1, the J gene TRBJ2-3; possibly TRBD1 for D (5 bases). Germline CDR1 and CDR2: MGHDK and SYGVNS. V was clipped by 1 base and J by 2 bases, with 10 bases between them. The CDR3 sequence is 15 residues long. In DNA, the CDR3 is TGTGCCAGCAGTGAATCGGCAGGGCTCACAGATACGCAGTATTTT. It translates to CASSESAGLTDTQYF.

The chain is built from TRBV5-1 and TRBJ2-2; D might be TRBD2 (5 bases). The CDR3 length is 16 residues. Germline V lookup: CDR1 SGHRS, CDR2 YFSETQ. V gave up 3 bases and J gave up 3 bases, with 15 bases separating them. CDR3 region: CASSSSRVLDTGELFF. In nucleotides, the CDR3 is TGCGCCAGCAGCTCATCGAGGGTGTTGGACACCGGGGAGCTGTTTTTT.

This sequence joins TRBV9 and TRBJ1-1; 8 bases are a match to TRBD1. Trimming removed 4 bases from V and 3 bases from J; junction bases left unmatched: 5. Germline lookup yields CDR1 SGDLS and CDR2 YYNGEE. The CDR3 has 14 residues. The CDR3 DNA follows: TGTGCCAGCAGCTTTGGACAGGGCGACACTGAAGCTTTCTTT. Translating gives CASSFGQGDTEAFF.

Concerning this clonotype itself: One end of the junction is discordant with germline, which a read error may explain. V and J are TRBV7-9 and TRBJ2-1; 7 positions match TRBD1. The CDR3 runs 13 residues. CDR1 is SEHNR, CDR2 FQNEAQ, per germline (reference sequence). The CDR3 region has the DNA TGTGCCAGCAGCCCCCCAGGGACAGACCCTTCTGTCTTC. Translation: CASSPPGTDPSVF.

This clonotype was seen more than once but under ten times. V and J are TRBV29-1 and TRBJ1-2; no clear D. The CDR3 spans 8 residues. The germline V gene has CDR1 SQVTM and CDR2 ANQGSEA. Deletions cut 4 bases from V and 8 bases from J, with 2 bases between. The DNA for the CDR3 is TGCAGCGTTGGGGGCTACACCTTC. Translating gives CSVGGYTF.

V and J are TRBV29-1 and TRBJ2-5; D not resolved. The CDR3 is 10 amino acids. V gave up 4 bases and J gave up 4 bases, with 4 bases separating them. The V gene's germline CDR1 is SQVTM and CDR2 ANQGSEA. CDR3 residues: CSVVIETQYF. The DNA of the CDR3 is TGCAGCGTTGTAATAGAGACCCAGTACTTC.

This clonotype has only one observation. The chain joins TRBV12-3 or TRBV12-4 to TRBJ1-5; a weak D match, TRBD1 (5 bases). The CDR3 runs to 14 residues. Between the trimmed V and J ends, which lost 7 bases and 3 bases, there was a span of 13 bases. DNA for the CDR3: TGTGCCAGCACCTTGGGACTGCTCAATCAGCCCCAGCATTTT. Amino acids: CASTLGLLNQPQHF.

The gene calls are TRBV29-1 and TRBJ2-3, with TRBD1 identical over 8 bases. Germline CDR1 reads SQVTM; CDR2 reads ANQGSEA. Losses at the gene ends were 4 bases for V and 4 bases for J; bases not matched to a gene: 10. The CDR3 runs to 15 residues. CDR3 loop: CSVADRGVKADTQYF. CDR3 DNA: TGCAGCGTTGCCGACAGGGGAGTTAAGGCAGATACGCAGTATTTT.

This rearrangement joins TRBV2 to TRBJ2-5; 7 bases map to TRBD1. Trimming took 8 bases from V and 1 from J; bases not matched to a gene: 4. This CDR3 has 13 residues. Germline CDR1 is SNHLY and CDR2 is FYNNEI. The CDR3 DNA reads TGTGCCAGCGCTGGACAGGTCCAAGAGACCCAGTACTTC. Protein product: CASAGQVQETQYF.

The genes are TRBV9 and TRBJ2-6; TRBD1 agrees at 11 bases. Germline lookup yields CDR1 SGDLS and CDR2 YYNGEE. The CDR3 has 20 residues. V shed 0 bases and J 0 bases; nucleotides not matched to a gene: 8. The CDR3 spells CASSVVDRGRMGSGANVLTF. The CDR3 nucleotides are TGTGCCAGCAGCGTAGTGGACAGGGGGCGCATGGGCTCTGGGGCCAACGTCCTGACTTTC.

The V gene is TRBV3-1, the J gene TRBJ2-3; D unresolved. The germline V gene encodes CDR1 LGHDT and CDR2 YNNKEL (reference sequence). The CDR3 consists of 15 residues. V lost 8 bases and J lost 5, with 20 bases in between. The CDR3 DNA sequence: TGTGCCAGCCGGGCGTATGGGTCCGTCGGAGATACGCAGTATTTT. This codes for CASRAYGSVGDTQYF.

The chain links TRBV3-1 to TRBJ1-4, with D unresolved. V lost 5 bases and J lost 8, with 15 bases in between. Germline loops: CDR1 LGHDT, CDR2 YNNKEL (reference sequence). This CDR3 has 14 amino acids. The CDR3 DNA reads as TGTGCCAGCAGCTCACGAGAGGGTCTCGAAAAACTGTTTTTT. Its protein product is CASSSREGLEKLFF.

In DNA form, the CDR3 reads TGTGCCACCAGCTATGAAAAAAGGACAGGGGGCGCAGATACGCAGTATTTT. Amino acids: CATSYEKRTGGADTQYF. V usage is TRBV15 and J usage is TRBJ2-3; TRBD1 agrees at 11 bases. The V and J ends lost 5 bases and 4 bases, in that order; junction bases with no gene match: 11. The length of the CDR3 is 17 residues. The V gene's germline CDR1 is LNHNV and CDR2 YYDKDF (reference sequence).

This chain joins TRBV29-1 and TRBJ2-5; D remains ambiguous. The germline V and J ends were trimmed by 8 bases and 1 base, with 14 bases remaining between them. The length of the CDR3 is 13 residues. Germline V gene data show CDR1 as SQVTM and CDR2 as ANQGSEA. CDR3 protein: CSTLLAGQETQYF. CDR3 DNA: TGCAGCACTTTGCTGGCAGGCCAAGAGACCCAGTACTTC.

The V gene is TRBV7-8, the J gene TRBJ1-2; D gene uncertain. Germline lookup yields CDR1 SGHVS and CDR2 FQNEAQ. The V and J ends lost 0 bases and 5 bases respectively, with 10 bases between them. The CDR3 is 14 amino acids. This CDR3 is CASSLAPTQYGYTF. In DNA form, the CDR3 reads TGTGCCAGCAGCTTAGCGCCGACTCAATATGGCTACACCTTC.

The V gene is TRBV29-1, the J gene TRBJ2-1, with TRBD2 identical over 12 bases. The CDR3 has 17 residues. The V segment lost 0 bases and the J segment 8 bases; nucleotides outside the gene matches: 11. Per germline, CDR1 SQVTM and CDR2 ANQGSEA. CDR3 in DNA: TGCAGCGTTGAAGATCGGATGGGGACTAGCGGGTTTCATGAGCAGTTCTTC. This gives the protein CSVEDRMGTSGFHEQFF.

The chain carries TRBV12-3 or TRBV12-4 and TRBJ2-3; D may be TRBD2 (6 bases). Trimming left V 4 bases short and J 0 bases short, with 8 bases between. The CDR3 contains 14 residues. The CDR3 reads CASSWGLSTDTQYF. In DNA, the CDR3 is TGTGCCAGCAGTTGGGGACTGAGCACAGATACGCAGTATTTT.

The V and J genes are TRBV12-3 or TRBV12-4 and TRBJ1-2; no firm D call. V was pared by 5 bases and J by 3 bases, with 7 bases between. CDR3 length: 12 amino acids. The CDR3 DNA reads as TGTGCCAGCAGTGCAACAGACTATGGCTACACCTTC. Amino acids: CASSATDYGYTF.

The chain is built from TRBV27 and TRBJ2-7, with D perhaps TRBD1 or TRBD2 (5 bases each). Germline-derived CDR1 and CDR2 are MNHEY and SMNVEV (reference sequence). CDR3 length: 14 residues. V lost 8 bases and J 3 bases, leaving 17 bases between the germline ends. CDR3 loop: CASPTRDGIYEQYF. Written as DNA, the CDR3 is TGTGCCAGCCCCACTCGGGACGGAATCTACGAGCAGTACTTC.

Written as DNA, the CDR3 is TGTGCCAGCAGCCCGCAAAGGATGGTCAATGAGCAGTTCTTC. Protein sequence: CASSPQRMVNEQFF. This sequence joins TRBV9 and TRBJ2-1; the D is unclear. Deletions cut 4 bases from V and 6 bases from J, with 14 bases between. CDR1 and CDR2 (germline): SGDLS, YYNGEE. The CDR3 runs 14 residues.

The rearrangement links TRBV12-3 or TRBV12-4 to TRBJ2-2; tentatively, D is TRBD1 (6 bases). The CDR3 is 15 residues long. The V end lost 6 bases, the J end lost 0 bases, and 11 bases lay between the germline ends. The CDR3 DNA reads as TGTGCCAGCAGACCCCGGACAGCGAACACCGGGGAGCTGTTTTTT. Encoded protein: CASRPRTANTGELFF.

As regards this clonotype: One end of the junction is discordant with germline, which a read error may explain. The V and J genes are TRBV7-6 and TRBJ2-5; 11 bases agree with TRBD1. This CDR3 has 16 residues. CDR1 and CDR2 from the germline V gene are SGHVS and FNYEAQ. The CDR3 coding sequence is TGTACCAGCAGCTCGGGACAGGGGGGACCTAAAGAGACCCAGTACTTC. It translates to CTSSSGQGGPKETQYF.

This clonotype was observed once. The V and J genes are TRBV5-1 and TRBJ2-5, with D possibly matching TRBD2 (6 bases). The CDR3 covers 14 residues. Germline lookup yields CDR1 SGHRS and CDR2 YFSETQ. V shed 2 bases and J shed 7 bases, with 15 bases lying between them. CDR3 bases: TGCGCCAGCAGCTTAAATCCACCGGAGGGGACCCAGTACTTC. As protein: CASSLNPPEGTQYF.

This sequence joins TRBV12-3 or TRBV12-4 and TRBJ2-3, with D possibly being TRBD2 (7 bases). The V end was cut by 5 bases, the J end by 5 bases, with 17 bases between. CDR3 size: 15 residues. The CDR3: CASSLGGGAQDTQYF. The CDR3 DNA follows: TGTGCCAGCAGTCTTGGAGGGGGGGCACAAGATACGCAGTATTTT.